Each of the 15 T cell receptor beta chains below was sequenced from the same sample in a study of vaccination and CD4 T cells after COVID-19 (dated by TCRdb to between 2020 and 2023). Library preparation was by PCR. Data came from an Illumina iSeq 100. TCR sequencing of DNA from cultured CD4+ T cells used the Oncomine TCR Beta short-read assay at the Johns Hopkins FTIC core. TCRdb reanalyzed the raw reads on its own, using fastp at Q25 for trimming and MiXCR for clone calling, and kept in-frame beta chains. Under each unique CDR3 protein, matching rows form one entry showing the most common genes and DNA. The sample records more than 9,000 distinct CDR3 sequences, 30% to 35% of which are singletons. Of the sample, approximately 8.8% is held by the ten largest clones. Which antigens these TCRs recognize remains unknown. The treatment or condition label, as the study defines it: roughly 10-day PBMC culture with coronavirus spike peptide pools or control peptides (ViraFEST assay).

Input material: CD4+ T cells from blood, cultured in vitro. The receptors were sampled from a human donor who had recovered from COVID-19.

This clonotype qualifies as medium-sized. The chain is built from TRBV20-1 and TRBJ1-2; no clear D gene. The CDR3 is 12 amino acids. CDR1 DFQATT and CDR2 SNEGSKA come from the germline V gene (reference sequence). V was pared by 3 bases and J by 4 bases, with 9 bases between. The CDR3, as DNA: TGCAGTGCTAGTTATGGAGGCTATGGCTACACCTTC. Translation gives CSASYGGYGYTF.

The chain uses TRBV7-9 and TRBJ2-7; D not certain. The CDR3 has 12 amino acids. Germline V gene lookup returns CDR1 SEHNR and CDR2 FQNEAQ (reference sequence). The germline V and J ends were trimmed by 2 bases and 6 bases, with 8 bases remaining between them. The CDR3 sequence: CASSLSYAEQYF. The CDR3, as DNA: TGTGCCAGCAGCTTAAGCTATGCCGAGCAGTACTTC.

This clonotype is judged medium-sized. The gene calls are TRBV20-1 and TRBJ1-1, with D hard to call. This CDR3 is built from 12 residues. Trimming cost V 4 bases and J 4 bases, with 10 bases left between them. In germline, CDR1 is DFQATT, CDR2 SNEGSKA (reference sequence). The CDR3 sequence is CSATPWGTEAFF. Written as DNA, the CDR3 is TGCAGTGCTACCCCCTGGGGCACTGAAGCTTTCTTT.

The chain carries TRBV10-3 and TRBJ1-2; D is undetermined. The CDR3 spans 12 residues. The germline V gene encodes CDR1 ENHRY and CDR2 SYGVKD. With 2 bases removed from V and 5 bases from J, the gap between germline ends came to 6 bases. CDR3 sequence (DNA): TGTGCCATCAGTGAGGGAAGTTATGGCTACACCTTC. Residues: CAISEGSYGYTF.

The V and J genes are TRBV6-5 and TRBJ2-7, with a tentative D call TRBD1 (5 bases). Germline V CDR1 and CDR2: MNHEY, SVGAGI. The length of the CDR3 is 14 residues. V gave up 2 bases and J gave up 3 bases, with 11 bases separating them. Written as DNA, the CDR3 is TGTGCCAGCAGTTACAGGCAGGGTGTCTACGAGCAGTACTTC. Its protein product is CASSYRQGVYEQYF.

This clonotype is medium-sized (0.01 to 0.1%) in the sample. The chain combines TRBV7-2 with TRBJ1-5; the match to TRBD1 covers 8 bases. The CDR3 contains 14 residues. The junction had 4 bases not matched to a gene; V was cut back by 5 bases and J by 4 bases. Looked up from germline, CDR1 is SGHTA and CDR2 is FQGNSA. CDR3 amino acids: CASSKGQGNQPQHF. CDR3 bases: TGTGCCAGCAGCAAAGGACAGGGTAATCAGCCCCAGCATTTT.

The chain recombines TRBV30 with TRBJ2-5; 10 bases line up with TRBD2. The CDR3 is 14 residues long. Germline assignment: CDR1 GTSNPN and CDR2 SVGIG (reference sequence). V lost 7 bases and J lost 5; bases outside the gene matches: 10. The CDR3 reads CAFTRTSGFETQYF. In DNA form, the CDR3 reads TGTGCCTTCACCCGGACTAGCGGTTTCGAGACCCAGTACTTC.

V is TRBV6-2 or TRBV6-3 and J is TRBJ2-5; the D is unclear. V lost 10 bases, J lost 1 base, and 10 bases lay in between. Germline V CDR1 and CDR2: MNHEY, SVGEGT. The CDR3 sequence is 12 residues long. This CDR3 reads CATRYSQETQYF. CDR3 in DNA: TGTGCCACCCGATACTCCCAAGAGACCCAGTACTTC.

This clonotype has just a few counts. The CDR3 sequence: CASNRPGGVAFF. Here the CDR3 DNA reads TGTGCCAGCAACCGTCCAGGGGGCGTTGCTTTCTTT. The chain has TRBV6-2 or TRBV6-3 and TRBJ1-1; TRBD1 matches at 8 bases. The CDR3 length is 12 residues. Germline loops: CDR1 MNHEY, CDR2 SVGEGT. The ends lost 7 bases at V and 11 bases at J; junction bases unmatched: 9.

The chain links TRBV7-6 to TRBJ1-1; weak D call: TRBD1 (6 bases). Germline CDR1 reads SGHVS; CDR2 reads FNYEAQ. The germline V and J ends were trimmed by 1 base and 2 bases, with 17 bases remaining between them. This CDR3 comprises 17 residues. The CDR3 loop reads CASSLVPSGRGNTEAFF. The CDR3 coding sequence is TGTGCCAGCAGCTTAGTACCTAGTGGCAGGGGAAACACTGAAGCTTTCTTT. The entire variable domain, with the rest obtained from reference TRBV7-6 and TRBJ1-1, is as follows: GAGVSQSPRYKVTKRGQDVALRCDPISGHVSLYWYRQALGQGPEFLTYFNYEAQQDKSGLPNDRFSAERPEGSISTLTIQRTEQRDSAMYRCASSLVPSGRGNTEAFFGQGTRLTVV.

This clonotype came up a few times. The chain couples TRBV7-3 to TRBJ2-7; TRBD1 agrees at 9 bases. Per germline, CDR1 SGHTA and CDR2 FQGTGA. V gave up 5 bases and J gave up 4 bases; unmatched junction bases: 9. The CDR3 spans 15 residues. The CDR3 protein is CASSLSGTGPYEQYF. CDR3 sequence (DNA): TGTGCCAGCAGCCTATCCGGGACAGGGCCATACGAGCAGTACTTC.

This CDR3 reads CASSLSPTQETQYF. CDR3 in DNA: TGTGCCAGCAGCTTAAGCCCGACGCAAGAGACCCAGTACTTC. The chain combines TRBV7-2 with TRBJ2-5; D is ambiguous. Germline CDR1 SGHTA, CDR2 FQGNSA. V lost 2 bases and J lost 2, with 9 bases in between. CDR3 size: 14 residues.

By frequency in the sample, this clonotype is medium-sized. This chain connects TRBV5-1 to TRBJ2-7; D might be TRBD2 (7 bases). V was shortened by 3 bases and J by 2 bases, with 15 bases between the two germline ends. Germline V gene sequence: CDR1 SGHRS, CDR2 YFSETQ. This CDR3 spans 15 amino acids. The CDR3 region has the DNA TGCGCCAGCAGCTCCCGCGGGGGCTCTCCCTACGAGCAGTACTTC. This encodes CASSSRGGSPYEQYF.

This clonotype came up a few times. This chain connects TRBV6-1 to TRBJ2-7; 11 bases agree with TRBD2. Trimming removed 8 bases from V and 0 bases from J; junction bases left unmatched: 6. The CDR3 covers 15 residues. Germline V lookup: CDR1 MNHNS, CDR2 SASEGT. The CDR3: CASDLAGGVSYEQYF. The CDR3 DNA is TGTGCCAGCGATTTAGCGGGAGGGGTCTCCTACGAGCAGTACTTC.

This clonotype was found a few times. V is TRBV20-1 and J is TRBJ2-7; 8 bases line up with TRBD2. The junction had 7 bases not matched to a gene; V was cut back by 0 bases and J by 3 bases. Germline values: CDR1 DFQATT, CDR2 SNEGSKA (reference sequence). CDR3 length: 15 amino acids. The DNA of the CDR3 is TGCAGTGCTAGAGATTCTACTAGCGGCCGCTACGAGCAGTACTTC. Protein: CSARDSTSGRYEQYF.